This is a list of T cell receptor beta chains from one sample in a study of cytomegalovirus exposure and HLA in healthy donors. The repertoire was sequenced with immunoSEQ multiplex PCR; TCRdb's copy has only in-frame clones and lacks some. Its table lists 85,000 or so clones. The sequenced material came from PBMCs. Source of these receptors: a woman between 25 and 40 years old in good health and CMV-seronegative. Both conserved end residues are part of each CDR3. D genes are given only for firm matches. Clone size appears in some rows only: once, few, many, or a class for an expanded clone.

length	size	V	J	D	DNA	CDR3
14	-	TRBV15	TRBJ1-4	TRBD1	TGTGCCACCAGCGCCGGGACAGGTTATGAAAAACTGTTTTTT	CATSAGTGYEKLFF
15	-	TRBV29-1	TRBJ2-3	TRBD2	TGCAGCGTTGACTTAGCGGGGTCTAGCACAGATACGCAGTATTTT	CSVDLAGSSTDTQYF
15	-	TRBV5-1	TRBJ1-2	TRBD1	TGCGCCAGCAGTTATTACGACAGGGCGAACTATGGCTACACCTTC	CASSYYDRANYGYTF
14	-	TRBV19	TRBJ1-4	-	TGTGCCAGTAGCCCAGGGCCCCGGCCTGAAAAACTGTTTTTT	CASSPGPRPEKLFF
13	-	TRBV6-1	TRBJ1-5	TRBD1	TGTGCCACCGCTGACAGGGCGGGCCAGCCCCAGCATTTT	CATADRAGQPQHF
14	-	TRBV19	TRBJ2-2	-	TGTGCCAGTAGTCGCGGGGGCTACACCGGGGAGCTGTTTTTT	CASSRGGYTGELFF
16	-	TRBV13	TRBJ1-2	TRBD1	TGTGCCAGCAGCTTAGGTTTCGGGACAGGGGACTATGGCTACACCTTC	CASSLGFGTGDYGYTF
15	-	TRBV30	TRBJ1-4	TRBD1	TGTGCCTGGAGCCAACACAGGGGGCAGGGGGAAAAACTGTTTTTT	CAWSQHRGQGEKLFF
13	-	TRBV28	TRBJ2-7	-	TGTGCCAGCAGTCCCCCCCGGGGGACCGAGCAGTACTTC	CASSPPRGTEQYF
16	-	TRBV6-5	TRBJ2-7	TRBD2	TGTGCCAGCAGTTACTCGCAGCGGGGGCACTCCTACGAGCAGTACTTC	CASSYSQRGHSYEQYF
14	-	TRBV6-1	TRBJ1-2	-	TGTGCCAGCACTCCGCGCTGGGCAGAAGATGGCTACACCTTC	CASTPRWAEDGYTF
14	-	TRBV7-6	TRBJ1-4	-	TGTGCCAGCAGCTTAGGGAGCTCGAATGAAAAACTGTTTTTT	CASSLGSSNEKLFF
15	-	TRBV5-6	TRBJ1-2	TRBD1	TGTGCCAGCAGCGCCCCGGGACAGGGGGTTTGGGGCTACACCTTC	CASSAPGQGVWGYTF
15	-	TRBV4-1	TRBJ1-5	TRBD1	TGCGCCAGCAGCCAACTTTACGGGACAGATCAGCCCCAGCATTTT	CASSQLYGTDQPQHF
14	medium-sized	TRBV7-9	TRBJ2-1	TRBD2	TGTGCCAGCAGCTATAGCGGGGGGGACAATGAGCAGTTCTTC	CASSYSGGDNEQFF
14	-	TRBV7-9	TRBJ2-5	TRBD1	TGTGCCAGCAGCACAGGACAGGGGAAAGAGACCCAGTACTTC	CASSTGQGKETQYF
14	-	TRBV30	TRBJ1-3	TRBD1	TGTGCCTGGCAGGGGGACTTCTCTGGAAACACCATATATTTT	CAWQGDFSGNTIYF
14	-	TRBV6-5	TRBJ2-7	-	TGTGCCAGCAGTGTCTTTCAGGGTTCCTACGAGCAGTACTTC	CASSVFQGSYEQYF
15	-	TRBV7-2	TRBJ1-1	TRBD1	TGTGCCAGCAGCCGAGGCGCGGACAGGAACACTGAGGCTTTCTTT	CASSRGADRNTEAFF
14	-	TRBV6-1	TRBJ1-1	-	TGTGCCAGCAGGGGGCGGGGGGGCGGCACTGAAGCTTTCTTT	CASRGRGGGTEAFF
14	-	TRBV19	TRBJ1-5	TRBD1	TGTGCCAGTACCGAGACAGGGGCTCGGCAGCCCCAGCATTTT	CASTETGARQPQHF
15	-	TRBV18	TRBJ2-5	-	TGTGCCAGCTCACTAATAGACAGGTTTCGAGAGACCCAGTACTTC	CASSLIDRFRETQYF
13	-	TRBV15	TRBJ1-1	-	TGTGCCACCAGCATAGGTCAGGGCCCTGAAGCTTTCTTT	CATSIGQGPEAFF
14	-	TRBV7-2	TRBJ2-2	-	TGTGCCAGCAGCTTAGGACACACTACCGGGGAGCTGTTTTTT	CASSLGHTTGELFF
15	-	TRBV30	TRBJ1-1	-	TGTGCCTGGACCGAGAAGCAGACAGTGAACACTGAAGCTTTCTTT	CAWTEKQTVNTEAFF
13	-	TRBV25-1	TRBJ1-2	TRBD1	TGTGCCAGCAGCGCGGGACAGGGACATGGCTACACCTTC	CASSAGQGHGYTF